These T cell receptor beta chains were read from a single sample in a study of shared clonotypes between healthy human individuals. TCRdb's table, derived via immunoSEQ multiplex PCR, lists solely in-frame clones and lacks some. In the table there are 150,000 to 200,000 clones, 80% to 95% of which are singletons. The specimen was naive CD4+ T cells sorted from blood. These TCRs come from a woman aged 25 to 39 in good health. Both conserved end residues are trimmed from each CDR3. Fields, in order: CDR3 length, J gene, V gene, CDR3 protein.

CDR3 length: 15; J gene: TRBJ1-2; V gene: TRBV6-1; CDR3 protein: ASSETGTGDRFYGYT
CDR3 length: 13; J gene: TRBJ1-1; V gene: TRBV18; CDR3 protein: ASSIRETGNTEAF
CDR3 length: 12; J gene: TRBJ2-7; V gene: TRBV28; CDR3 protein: ASSFSYSPYEQY
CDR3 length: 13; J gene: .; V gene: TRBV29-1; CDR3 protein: SVVEPGQGTYEQY
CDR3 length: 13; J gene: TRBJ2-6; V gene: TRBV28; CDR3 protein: ASSLISSGANVLT
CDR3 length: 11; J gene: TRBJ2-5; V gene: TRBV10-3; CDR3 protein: AISEGRGETQY
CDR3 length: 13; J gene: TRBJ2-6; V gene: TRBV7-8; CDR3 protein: ASSLNRGGANVLT
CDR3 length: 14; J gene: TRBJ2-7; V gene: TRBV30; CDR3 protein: AWSVGGTDYSYEQY
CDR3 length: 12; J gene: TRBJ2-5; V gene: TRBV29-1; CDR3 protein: SVAKRLAAETQY
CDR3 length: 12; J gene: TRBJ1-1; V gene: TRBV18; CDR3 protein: ASSPTNMWTEAF
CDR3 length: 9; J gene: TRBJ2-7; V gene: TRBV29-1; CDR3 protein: SVYGQGSQY
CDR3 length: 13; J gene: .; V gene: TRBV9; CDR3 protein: ASSVAGQGTYEQY
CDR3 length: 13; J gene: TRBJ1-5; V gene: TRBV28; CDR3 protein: ASINTGYSNQPQH
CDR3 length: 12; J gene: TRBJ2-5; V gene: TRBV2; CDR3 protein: ASKRRGKWETQY
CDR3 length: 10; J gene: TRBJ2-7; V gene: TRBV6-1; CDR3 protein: ASSVRPGEQY
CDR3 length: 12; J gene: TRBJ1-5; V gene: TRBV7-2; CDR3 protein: ASSPGRINQPQH
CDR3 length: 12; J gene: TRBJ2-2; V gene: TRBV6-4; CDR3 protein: ASSVDRDLGELF
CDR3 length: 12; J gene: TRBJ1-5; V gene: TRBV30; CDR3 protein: AWSLGQGAWPQH
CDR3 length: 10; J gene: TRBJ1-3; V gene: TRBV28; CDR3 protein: ATWTGGNTIY
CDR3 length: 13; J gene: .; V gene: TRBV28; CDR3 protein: ASRRGLARDYEQY
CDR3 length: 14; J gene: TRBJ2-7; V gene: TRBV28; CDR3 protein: ASSLWGSSGSNEQY
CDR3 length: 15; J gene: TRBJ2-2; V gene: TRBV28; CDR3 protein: ASSLLRTSGNTGELF
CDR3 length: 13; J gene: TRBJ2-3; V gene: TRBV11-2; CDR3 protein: ASSSLTGGGYTQY
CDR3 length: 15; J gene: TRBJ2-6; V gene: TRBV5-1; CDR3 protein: ASSPPGQTSGANVLT
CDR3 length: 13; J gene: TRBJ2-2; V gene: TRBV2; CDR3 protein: ASRGLAGVTGELF
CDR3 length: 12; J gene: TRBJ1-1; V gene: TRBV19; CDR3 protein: ASSIGVGLTEAF
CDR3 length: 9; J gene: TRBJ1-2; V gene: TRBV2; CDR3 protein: ATTYSYGYT